The 5 T cell receptor beta chains presented below share a single source sample, sequenced in a study of blood T cell repertoires in COVID-19. Only in-frame clones appear in the TCRdb table, and some are missing; sequencing was by immunoSEQ multiplex PCR. The sample contains roughly 350,000 clones, 88% of which appear only once. The sequencing input was peripheral blood. The receptors were sampled from a woman aged 45-65 years with active or convalescent COVID-19.

The rearrangement joins TRBV6-5 to TRBJ2-2, with 12 bases matching TRBD2. The CDR3 is 15 residues long. Unmatched junction bases numbered 0, after V lost 4 bases and J lost 3 bases. Germline CDR1 and CDR2: MNHEY and SVGAGI. CDR3 sequence (DNA): TGTGCCAGCAGTTGGACTAGCGGGGACACCGGGGAGCTGTTTTTT. Translation: CASSWTSGDTGELFF.

The gene calls are TRBV10-3 and TRBJ1-2; possibly TRBD1 for D (5 bases). Germline V CDR1 and CDR2: ENHRY, SYGVKD. V lost 5 bases to trimming and J lost 0 bases, with 19 bases between them. This CDR3 spans 17 amino acids. Written as DNA, the CDR3 is TGTGCCATCAGTCCTAGTGGACATTCATCAGCTAACTATGGCTACACCTTC. It is translated as CAISPSGHSSANYGYTF.

The chain has TRBV27 and TRBJ2-1; 7 bases match TRBD1. Germline CDR1 is MNHEY and CDR2 is SMNVEV (reference sequence). Unmatched junction bases numbered 13, after V lost 4 bases and J lost 4 bases. This CDR3 has 17 amino acids. CDR3 region: CASSSHFDRVEYNEQFF. The DNA for the CDR3 is TGTGCCAGCAGTTCCCACTTCGACAGGGTCGAGTACAATGAGCAGTTCTTC.

The chain links TRBV6-5 to TRBJ2-1, with TRBD1 matching over 8 bases. The CDR3 has 16 residues. Trimming cost V 1 base and J 10 bases; bases outside gene matches: 12. Germline CDR1 is MNHEY and CDR2 is SVGAGI. The CDR3 spells CASSYWSTGETGEQFF. Here the CDR3 DNA reads TGTGCCAGCAGTTACTGGTCGACAGGGGAAACAGGGGAGCAGTTCTTC.

This clone was counted a few times. V gene TRBV19 combines with J gene TRBJ1-1; maybe TRBD1 (5 bases). Germline V gene sequence: CDR1 LNHDA, CDR2 SQIVND (reference sequence). The CDR3 covers 12 residues. V dropped 8 bases and J dropped 7 bases, with 14 bases sitting between them. CDR3 nucleotides: TGTGCCAGTTCACCGGTCCAGGGTGAAGCTTTCTTT. Encoded protein: CASSPVQGEAFF.